This entry describes one T cell receptor (beta chain). The target antigen is unknown. V was shortened by 6 bases and J by 8 bases, with 16 bases between the two germline ends. CDR3 length equals 13 residues. Looked up from germline, CDR1 is MDHEN and CDR2 is SYDVKM. Time point given: persistent/refractory GD, antithyroid drugs over 5 years with positive TRAb. PBMC RNA served as the TCR library source. EDTA tubes received approximately 9 milliliters of collected peripheral blood. This sample is drawn from a study of regulatory T cells in long-lasting Graves disease. Study overall: Over-5-year antithyroid drug use with positive TSH receptor antibodies defined persistent Graves' disease in the study. Study-level points and caveats: Persistent cases favored TRBV28, TRBJ1-2 and TRBJ2-5.

Library construction for TCR beta used iRepertoire HTBI primers and Arm-PCR of CDR3 regions. Original methodology: Sequenced samples collectively carried 62 TRBV and approximately 15 TRBJ segments. TCRdb called the multiplex PCR reads again in MiXCR, with one record for every CDR3 protein. V and J calls and clone size were set by TCRdb, not the authors. Counted here are 300,000 to 500,000 distinct CDR3 sequences, under 25% occurring once; the ten biggest clones make up roughly 20%. V usage is TRBV28 and J usage is TRBJ1-2, with D unresolved. The receptor was derived from a female donor with Graves disease. The sample in question was peripheral blood mononuclear cells (PBMCs), obtained when the disease was refractory, from a patient treated with antithyroid drugs. The CDR3 region is CASRKGRVGGYTF. The CDR3 DNA sequence: TGTGCCAGCAGGAAAGGGAGGGTGGGCGGCTACACCTTC.